What follows are 3 T cell receptor beta chains derived from one specimen sequenced in a study of blood T cell repertoires in COVID-19. Data came from immunoSEQ multiplex PCR; TCRdb stores just in-frame clones and leaves some out. The data show tens of thousands of clones, with around 89% seen just once and about 15% held by the top ten. Sequences were obtained from peripheral blood. These receptors originate from a man between 65 and 85 years old with active or convalescent COVID-19.

The CDR3 sequence is CASSLVTGPKSGELFF. DNA of the CDR3: TGCGCCAGCAGCTTGGTTACAGGCCCTAAATCCGGGGAGCTGTTTTTT. This chain uses TRBV5-1 with TRBJ2-2, with a tentative D call TRBD1 (5 bases). Germline assignment: CDR1 SGHRS and CDR2 YFSETQ. Trimming left V 0 bases short and J 6 bases short, with 15 bases between. CDR3 size: 16 residues.

V usage is TRBV28 and J usage is TRBJ2-4; 8 bases align to TRBD1. The CDR3 is 14 residues long. Per the germline V gene, CDR1 is MDHEN and CDR2 is SYDVKM. J was trimmed by 9 bases and V by 5 bases; bases with no gene match: 9. This CDR3 reads CASSRHPGQGIQYF. The CDR3 DNA sequence: TGTGCCAGCAGTCGGCACCCCGGACAGGGCATTCAGTACTTC.

The count of this clone is one. The chain recombines TRBV11-2 with TRBJ2-6; the D gene is possibly TRBD2 (5 bases). Germline-derived CDR1 and CDR2 are SGHAT and FQNNGV. The ends were cut back, 4 bases at V and 1 base at J, with 20 bases in the middle. The CDR3 has 19 amino acids. The DNA for the CDR3 is TGTGCCAGCAGCTCGACGAGAGAGGGAATGGCATCTGGGGCCAACGTCCTGACTTTC. Protein product: CASSSTREGMASGANVLTF.